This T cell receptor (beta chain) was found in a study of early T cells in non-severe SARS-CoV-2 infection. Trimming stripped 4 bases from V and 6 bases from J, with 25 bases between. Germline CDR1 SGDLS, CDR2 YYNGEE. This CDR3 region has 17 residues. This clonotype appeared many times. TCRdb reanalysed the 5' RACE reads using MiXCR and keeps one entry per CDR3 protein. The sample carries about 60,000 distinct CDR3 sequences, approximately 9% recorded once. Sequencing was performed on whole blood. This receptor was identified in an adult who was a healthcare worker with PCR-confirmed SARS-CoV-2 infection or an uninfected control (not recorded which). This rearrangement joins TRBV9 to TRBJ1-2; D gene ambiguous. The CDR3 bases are TGTGCCAGCAGCCCACTAAGGGCCACCCTGGGAACCGATGGCTACACCTTC. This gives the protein CASSPLRATLGTDGYTF. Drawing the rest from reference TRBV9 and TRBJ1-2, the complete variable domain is DSGVTQTPKHLITATGQRVTLRCSPRSGDLSVYWYQQSLDQGLQFLIQYYNGEERAKGNILERFSAQQFPDLHSELNLSSLELGDSALYFCASSPLRATLGTDGYTFGSGTRLTVV.